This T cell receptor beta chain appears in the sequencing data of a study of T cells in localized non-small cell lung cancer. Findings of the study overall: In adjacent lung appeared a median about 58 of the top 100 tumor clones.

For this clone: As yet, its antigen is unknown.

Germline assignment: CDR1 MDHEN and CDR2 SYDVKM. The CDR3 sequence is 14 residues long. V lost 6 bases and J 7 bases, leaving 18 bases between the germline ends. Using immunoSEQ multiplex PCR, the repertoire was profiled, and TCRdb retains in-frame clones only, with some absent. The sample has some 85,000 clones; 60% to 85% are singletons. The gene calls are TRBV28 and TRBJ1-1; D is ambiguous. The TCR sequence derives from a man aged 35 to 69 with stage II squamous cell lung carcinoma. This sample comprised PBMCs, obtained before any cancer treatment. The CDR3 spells CASSAAGAEGEAFF. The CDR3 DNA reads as TGTGCCAGCAGCGCCGCGGGTGCGGAGGGTGAAGCTTTCTTT. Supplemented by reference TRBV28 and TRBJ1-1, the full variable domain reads DVKVTQSSRYLVKRTGEKVFLECVQDMDHENMFWYRQDPGLGLRLIYFSYDVKMKEKGDIPEGYSVSREKKERFSLILESASTNQTSMYLCASSAAGAEGEAFFGQGTRLTVV.